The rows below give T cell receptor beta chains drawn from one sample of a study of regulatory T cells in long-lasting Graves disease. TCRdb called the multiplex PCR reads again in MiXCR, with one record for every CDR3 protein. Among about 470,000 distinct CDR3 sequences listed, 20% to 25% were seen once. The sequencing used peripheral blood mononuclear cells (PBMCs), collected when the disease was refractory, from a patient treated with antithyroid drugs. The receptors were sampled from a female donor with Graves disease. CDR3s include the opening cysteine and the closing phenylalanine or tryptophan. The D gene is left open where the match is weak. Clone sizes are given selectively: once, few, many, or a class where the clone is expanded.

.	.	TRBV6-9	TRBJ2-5	CASSYSRSGQRGETQYF	TGTGCCAGCAGTTACAGCCGGTCAGGACAGCGAGGGGAGACCCAGTACTTC
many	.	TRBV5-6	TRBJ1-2	CASSPAGINGYTF	TGTGCCAGCAGCCCCGCGGGAATAAATGGCTACACCTTC
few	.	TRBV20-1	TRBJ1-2	CSASGSGKGVTEGYTF	TGCAGTGCTAGTGGCTCAGGGAAAGGGGTGACGGAGGGCTACACCTTC
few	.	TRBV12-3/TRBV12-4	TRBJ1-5	CASSDTGPRQPQHF	TGTGCCAGCAGTGATACGGGACCTAGGCAGCCCCAGCATTTT
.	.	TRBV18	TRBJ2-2	CASSPLAGVATGELFF	TGTGCCAGCTCACCTCTCGCAGGGGTGGCCACCGGGGAGCTGTTTTTT
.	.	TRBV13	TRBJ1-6	CASSLGRGGALHF	TGTGCCAGCAGCTTAGGCCGGGGTGGGGCCCTCCACTTT
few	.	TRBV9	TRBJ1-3	CASSVGQHGNTIYF	TGTGCCAGCAGCGTAGGACAGCATGGAAACACCATATATTTT
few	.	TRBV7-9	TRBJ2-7	CASSLVSGPSHEQYF	TGTGCCAGCAGCTTAGTTTCGGGACCGAGCCACGAGCAGTACTTC
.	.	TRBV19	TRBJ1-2	CASMREVGGGTIGYTF	TGTGCCAGTATGCGAGAGGTTGGGGGGGGGACAATTGGCTACACCTTC
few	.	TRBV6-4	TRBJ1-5	CASSYDGYSNQPQHF	TGTGCCAGCAGTTATGACGGTTATAGCAATCAGCCCCAGCATTTT
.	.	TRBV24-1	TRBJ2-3	CATSDSGLNTQYF	TGTGCCACCAGTGATTCAGGACTGAATACGCAGTATTTT
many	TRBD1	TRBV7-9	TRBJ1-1	CASSSGGTEAFF	TGTGCCAGCAGTTCAGGGGGCACTGAAGCTTTCTTT
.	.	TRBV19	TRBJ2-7	CASSLSTSSYEQYF	TGTGCCAGTAGCCTATCGACGAGCTCCTACGAGCAGTACTTC
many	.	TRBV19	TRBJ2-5	CASSIGTWPGLQETQYF	TGTGCCAGTAGTATAGGGACCTGGCCGGGCCTTCAAGAGACCCAGTACTTC
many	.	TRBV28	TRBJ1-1	CASSLPPGQVNTEAFF	TGTGCCAGCAGTCTCCCTCCGGGACAAGTGAACACTGAAGCTTTCTTT
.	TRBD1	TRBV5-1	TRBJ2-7	CASSLTNPGQGWYEQYF	TGCGCCAGCAGCTTGACCAATCCGGGACAGGGGTGGTACGAGCAGTACTTC
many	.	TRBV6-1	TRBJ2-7	CASSEQTRGDYEQYF	TGTGCCAGCAGTGAACAGACAAGGGGTGACTACGAGCAGTACTTC
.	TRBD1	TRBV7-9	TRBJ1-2	CASSSQTGNYGYTF	TGTGCCAGCAGCTCACAGACAGGGAACTATGGCTACACCTTC
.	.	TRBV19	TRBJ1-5	CASSTPGGTPQHF	TGTGCCAGTAGTACACCCGGGGGGACGCCCCAGCATTTT
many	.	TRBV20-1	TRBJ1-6	CSARGGAGSSYNSPLHF	TGCAGTGCTAGAGGGGGTGCGGGGAGCTCCTATAATTCACCCCTCCACTTT
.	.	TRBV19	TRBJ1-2	CASNKGQNYGYTF	TGTGCCAGTAACAAGGGTCAAAACTACGGCTACACCTTC
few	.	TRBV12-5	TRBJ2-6	CASGPIYRGGLLLSGANVLTF	TGTGCTAGTGGACCCATTTACCGAGGGGGTTTACTTCTTTCTGGGGCCAACGTCCTGACTTTC
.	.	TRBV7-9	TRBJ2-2	CASSPQGSATGELFF	TGTGCCAGCAGTCCACAGGGATCGGCAACGGGGGAGCTGTTTTTT
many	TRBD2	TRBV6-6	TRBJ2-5	CASSYSIGGSGKETQYF	TGTGCCAGCAGTTACTCGATCGGTGGGAGCGGGAAAGAGACCCAGTACTTC
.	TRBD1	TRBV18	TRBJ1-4	CASSLGPGTGGLKLSEKLFF	TGTGCCAGCTCACTTGGGCCCGGGACAGGGGGCCTCAAACTATCTGAAAAACTGTTTTTT
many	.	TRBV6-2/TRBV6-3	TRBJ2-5	CASSSGGSGAQETQYF	TGTGCCAGCAGCTCCGGGGGTAGCGGTGCTCAAGAGACCCAGTACTTC
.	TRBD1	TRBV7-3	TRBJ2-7	CASGWGQNYEQYF	TGTGCCAGCGGCTGGGGACAGAACTACGAGCAGTACTTC
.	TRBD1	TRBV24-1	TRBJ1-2	CATSAQGGGNYGYTF	TGTGCCACCAGCGCACAGGGGGGGGGAAACTATGGCTACACCTTC
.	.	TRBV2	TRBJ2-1	CASSDGLLNEQFF	TGTGCCAGCAGTGATGGCCTTCTCAATGAGCAGTTCTTC
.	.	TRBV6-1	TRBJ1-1	CASSGRDRGTEAFF	TGTGCCAGCAGTGGGAGGGACCGAGGGACTGAAGCTTTCTTT
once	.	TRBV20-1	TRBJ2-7	CSAHPGRGQNEQYF	TGCAGTGCTCACCCAGGGAGGGGGCAAAACGAGCAGTACTTC
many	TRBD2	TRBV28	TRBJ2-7	CASSIAGGPYEQYF	TGTGCCAGCAGCATAGCGGGAGGGCCCTACGAGCAGTACTTC
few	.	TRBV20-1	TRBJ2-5	CSAPTGIKTQYF	TGCAGTGCCCCGACAGGAATAAAGACCCAGTACTTC
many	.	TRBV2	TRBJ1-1	CASSWGGGYTEAFF	TGTGCCAGCAGTTGGGGCGGGGGTTACACTGAAGCTTTCTTT
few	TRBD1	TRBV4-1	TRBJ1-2	CASRTPTGNYGYTF	TGCGCCAGCAGAACCCCGACAGGGAACTATGGCTACACCTTC
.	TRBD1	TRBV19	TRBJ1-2	CASSVQQGRYTF	TGTGCCAGTAGTGTCCAACAGGGGCGCTACACCTTC
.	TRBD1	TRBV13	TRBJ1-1	CASSPGGAVLNTEAFF	TGTGCCAGCAGCCCAGGGGGCGCGGTGCTTAACACTGAAGCTTTCTTT
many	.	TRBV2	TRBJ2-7	CASSAENSLYEQYF	TGTGCCAGCAGTGCTGAGAATTCTCTCTACGAGCAGTACTTC
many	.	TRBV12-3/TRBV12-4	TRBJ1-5	CASSSQEDQPQHF	TGTGCCAGCAGTTCCCAGGAGGATCAGCCCCAGCATTTT
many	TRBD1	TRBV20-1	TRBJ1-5	CSALQGNNQPQHF	TGCAGTGCGTTACAGGGGAACAATCAGCCCCAGCATTTT